The subject of this entry is one T cell receptor (beta chain). Its antigen remains unknown. The data were obtained in a study of radiotherapy plus CTLA-4 blockade in lung cancer. Turning to the study itself: Disease control was achieved by around 33% of patients, and objective responses by more than 15%.

Study results and limitations: Tumor-derived TCR clones expanded in blood after radiotherapy plus ipilimumab.

The assay was immunoSEQ multiplex PCR, and TCRdb's table has in-frame clones only and misses some. Of tens of thousands of clones listed, 65% to 80% are singletons. The sample here was peripheral blood, taken from a patient treated with radiotherapy plus ipilimumab. This TCR was sampled from a human donor with non-small cell lung cancer who had a complete response to radiotherapy plus ipilimumab.

The CDR3: CASRPGGGAGANVLTF. The DNA for the CDR3 is TGTGCCAGCAGGCCCGGGGGAGGGGCCGGGGCCAACGTCCTGACTTTC. The rearrangement links TRBV28 to TRBJ2-6; 7 positions match TRBD2. Germline V CDR1 and CDR2: MDHEN, SYDVKM. Trimming cost V 6 bases and J 4 bases; bases outside gene matches: 9. The CDR3 sequence is 16 residues long.